A selection of T cell receptor beta chains follows, all from one sample in a study of vaccination and CD4 T cells after COVID-19. Which antigens these TCRs recognize remains unknown. Each CDR3 protein is one row after TCRdb ran MiXCR on the PCR reads. The profile shows roughly 20,000 distinct CDR3 sequences, approximately 48% of them singletons. This sample comprised CD4+ T cells from blood, cultured in vitro, obtained after SARS-CoV-2 vaccination. The receptors stem from a human donor who had recovered from COVID-19. Both conserved end residues are part of each CDR3. Each record gives: CDR3 length, D gene, clone size, J gene, V gene, CDR3 DNA, CDR3 protein. The D gene is left open where the match is weak. The size of a clone is reported for some rows only, either as once, few or many, or as a class for expanded clones.

CDR3 length: 14; D gene: TRBD1; clone size: .; J gene: TRBJ2-3; V gene: TRBV24-1; CDR3 DNA: TGTGCCACCAGTCCGGGACAGGCACCAGGTACGCAGTATTTT; CDR3 protein: CATSPGQAPGTQYF
CDR3 length: 17; D gene: TRBD2; clone size: .; J gene: TRBJ2-3; V gene: TRBV4-3; CDR3 DNA: TGCGCCAGCAGCCAAAGGTTCCGCGGGGGAGACACAGATACGCAGTATTTT; CDR3 protein: CASSQRFRGGDTDTQYF
CDR3 length: 15; D gene: .; clone size: .; J gene: TRBJ1-1; V gene: TRBV5-4; CDR3 DNA: TGTGCCAGCAGCTTGGAACAGGGATTGAACACTGAAGCTTTCTTT; CDR3 protein: CASSLEQGLNTEAFF
CDR3 length: 14; D gene: .; clone size: .; J gene: TRBJ1-2; V gene: TRBV7-9; CDR3 DNA: TGTGCCAGCAGCCTACGGACGGCGCTCGGGGGCTACACCTTC; CDR3 protein: CASSLRTALGGYTF
CDR3 length: 18; D gene: TRBD2; clone size: .; J gene: TRBJ2-5; V gene: TRBV5-1; CDR3 DNA: TGCGCCAGCAGCTGGGCTAGCGGGGGGACTTCACTTTCTGAGACCCAGTACTTC; CDR3 protein: CASSWASGGTSLSETQYF
CDR3 length: 13; D gene: .; clone size: few; J gene: TRBJ1-2; V gene: TRBV6-1; CDR3 DNA: TGTGCCAGCAGCCCGGGGCTTCGGAGGGGCTACACCTTC; CDR3 protein: CASSPGLRRGYTF
CDR3 length: 16; D gene: .; clone size: few; J gene: TRBJ2-5; V gene: TRBV7-9; CDR3 DNA: TGTGCCAGCAGCTCAGAATTAGGACAGGGAGGGGAGACCCAGTACTTC; CDR3 protein: CASSSELGQGGETQYF
CDR3 length: 12; D gene: TRBD1; clone size: .; J gene: TRBJ2-1; V gene: TRBV12-3/TRBV12-4; CDR3 DNA: TGTGCCAGCAGTTTAAGGGGGCTTGAGCAGTTCTTC; CDR3 protein: CASSLRGLEQFF
CDR3 length: 12; D gene: .; clone size: few; J gene: TRBJ1-5; V gene: TRBV19; CDR3 DNA: TGTGCCAGTAGTCTGAGGAATCAGCCCCAGCATTTT; CDR3 protein: CASSLRNQPQHF
CDR3 length: 14; D gene: .; clone size: .; J gene: TRBJ1-1; V gene: TRBV7-3; CDR3 DNA: TGTGCCAGCAGCTTAACCGGGGAGAGCACTGAAGCTTTCTTT; CDR3 protein: CASSLTGESTEAFF
CDR3 length: 16; D gene: TRBD1; clone size: .; J gene: TRBJ1-3; V gene: TRBV6-1; CDR3 DNA: TGTGCCAGCACCCCCCGGGACAGACTATCTGGAAACACCATATATTTT; CDR3 protein: CASTPRDRLSGNTIYF
CDR3 length: 13; D gene: .; clone size: .; J gene: TRBJ2-7; V gene: TRBV7-2; CDR3 DNA: TGTGCCAGCAGCCTCCACGGCCGGGGCGAGCAGTACTTC; CDR3 protein: CASSLHGRGEQYF
CDR3 length: 13; D gene: .; clone size: medium-sized; J gene: TRBJ1-1; V gene: TRBV7-2; CDR3 DNA: TGTGCCAGCAGCTTAGTGGTGAACACTGAAGCTTTCTTT; CDR3 protein: CASSLVVNTEAFF
CDR3 length: 13; D gene: .; clone size: .; J gene: TRBJ2-5; V gene: TRBV20-1; CDR3 DNA: TGCAGTGCTAGAGTGGGGGGGGCGGAGACCCAGTACTTC; CDR3 protein: CSARVGGAETQYF
CDR3 length: 14; D gene: TRBD2; clone size: .; J gene: TRBJ2-3; V gene: TRBV10-2; CDR3 DNA: TGCGCCAGCAGACTAGCGGGAGACACAGATACGCAGTATTTT; CDR3 protein: CASRLAGDTDTQYF
CDR3 length: 15; D gene: .; clone size: .; J gene: TRBJ1-2; V gene: TRBV20-1; CDR3 DNA: TGCAGTGCGACACCGGATGGTCGTTCAAACTATGGCTACACCTTC; CDR3 protein: CSATPDGRSNYGYTF
CDR3 length: 17; D gene: TRBD1; clone size: .; J gene: TRBJ1-6; V gene: TRBV12-3/TRBV12-4; CDR3 DNA: TGTGCCAGCAGTACCTCCAGGGGGCCTTTATTTAATTCACCCCTCCACTTT; CDR3 protein: CASSTSRGPLFNSPLHF
CDR3 length: 16; D gene: .; clone size: .; J gene: TRBJ2-4; V gene: TRBV6-2/TRBV6-3; CDR3 DNA: TGTGCCAGCAGTTACTCAGGGAATGAAGCCAAAAACATTCAGTACTTC; CDR3 protein: CASSYSGNEAKNIQYF
CDR3 length: 15; D gene: TRBD1; clone size: few; J gene: TRBJ1-1; V gene: TRBV7-2; CDR3 DNA: TGTGCCAGCAGCAGCAGAGGACAGGCGGTCCCTGAAGCTTTCTTT; CDR3 protein: CASSSRGQAVPEAFF
CDR3 length: 16; D gene: TRBD2; clone size: .; J gene: TRBJ2-1; V gene: TRBV20-1; CDR3 DNA: TGCAGTGCTAGAGTCCTGACTAGCGGGAGGTACAATGAGCAGTTCTTC; CDR3 protein: CSARVLTSGRYNEQFF
CDR3 length: 12; D gene: .; clone size: .; J gene: TRBJ1-1; V gene: TRBV29-1; CDR3 DNA: TGCAGCGTTGAGCGGGGAGGGGCTGAAGCTTTCTTT; CDR3 protein: CSVERGGAEAFF
CDR3 length: 15; D gene: TRBD1; clone size: few; J gene: TRBJ1-5; V gene: TRBV6-2/TRBV6-3; CDR3 DNA: TGTGCCAGCACAGGGGGGGCTATTAACAATCAGCCCCAGCATTTT; CDR3 protein: CASTGGAINNQPQHF
CDR3 length: 18; D gene: TRBD1; clone size: .; J gene: TRBJ1-5; V gene: TRBV4-3; CDR3 DNA: TGCGCCAGCAGCCAAGATCTTGGGGACAGGGGTAGCAATCAGCCCCAGCATTTT; CDR3 protein: CASSQDLGDRGSNQPQHF
CDR3 length: 15; D gene: .; clone size: .; J gene: TRBJ1-5; V gene: TRBV9; CDR3 DNA: TGTGCCAGCAGCCCGGGACCTTATAGCAATCAGCCCCAGCATTTT; CDR3 protein: CASSPGPYSNQPQHF
CDR3 length: 14; D gene: TRBD2; clone size: .; J gene: TRBJ2-3; V gene: TRBV20-1; CDR3 DNA: TGCAGTGCTAGAGGCGGGGGGGCCTTTGATACGCAGTATTTT; CDR3 protein: CSARGGGAFDTQYF
CDR3 length: 15; D gene: .; clone size: .; J gene: TRBJ2-2; V gene: TRBV7-2; CDR3 DNA: TGTGCCAGCAGCTCAATCGGGGGAGCGGCCGGGGAGCTGTTTTTT; CDR3 protein: CASSSIGGAAGELFF
CDR3 length: 17; D gene: .; clone size: few; J gene: TRBJ1-6; V gene: TRBV28; CDR3 DNA: TGTGCCAGCAACTACGTTCTTGGCCCCCCGGGCAATTCACCCCTCCACTTT; CDR3 protein: CASNYVLGPPGNSPLHF
CDR3 length: 16; D gene: .; clone size: few; J gene: TRBJ1-5; V gene: TRBV19; CDR3 DNA: TGTGCCAGTAGTACCCTTTGGGGGTCGGGGGATCAGCCCCAGCATTTT; CDR3 protein: CASSTLWGSGDQPQHF
CDR3 length: 14; D gene: .; clone size: .; J gene: TRBJ2-7; V gene: TRBV19; CDR3 DNA: TGTGCCAGCCCTGAAAAACCCTCTTCGGTCTCGCAGTACTTC; CDR3 protein: CASPEKPSSVSQYF
CDR3 length: 15; D gene: TRBD1; clone size: few; J gene: TRBJ2-5; V gene: TRBV27; CDR3 DNA: TGTGCCAGCAGTAGACAGGGATTAGTGAAGGAGACCCAGTACTTC; CDR3 protein: CASSRQGLVKETQYF
CDR3 length: 13; D gene: .; clone size: .; J gene: TRBJ1-1; V gene: TRBV4-3; CDR3 DNA: TGCGCCAGCAGCTCGTACCCTCCGACTGAAGCTTTCTTT; CDR3 protein: CASSSYPPTEAFF
CDR3 length: 17; D gene: TRBD1; clone size: few; J gene: TRBJ1-1; V gene: TRBV7-9; CDR3 DNA: TGTGCCAGCAGCTCGTACCTACAGGGGAATTTGAACACTGAAGCTTTCTTT; CDR3 protein: CASSSYLQGNLNTEAFF
CDR3 length: 14; D gene: .; clone size: once; J gene: TRBJ2-2; V gene: TRBV11-3; CDR3 DNA: TGTGCCAGCAGCTTAACTGGGAACACCGGGGAGCTGTTTTTT; CDR3 protein: CASSLTGNTGELFF
CDR3 length: 16; D gene: TRBD1; clone size: few; J gene: TRBJ1-5; V gene: TRBV20-1; CDR3 DNA: TGCAGTGCTATGGGGAACAGGGGGTACGGCAATCAGCCCCAGCATTTT; CDR3 protein: CSAMGNRGYGNQPQHF
CDR3 length: 14; D gene: TRBD1; clone size: few; J gene: TRBJ2-7; V gene: TRBV6-5; CDR3 DNA: TGTGCCAGCAGTTCCGGGACAGGGGGCGACGAGCAGTACTTC; CDR3 protein: CASSSGTGGDEQYF
CDR3 length: 12; D gene: .; clone size: .; J gene: TRBJ2-7; V gene: TRBV6-1; CDR3 DNA: TGTGCCAGCAGTGGTCGGGGGTACGAGCAGTACTTC; CDR3 protein: CASSGRGYEQYF
CDR3 length: 15; D gene: .; clone size: .; J gene: TRBJ2-7; V gene: TRBV20-1; CDR3 DNA: TGCAGTGCTAGTGTATCTGGGGGAGCGGTCTACGAGCAGTACTTC; CDR3 protein: CSASVSGGAVYEQYF
CDR3 length: 16; D gene: TRBD1; clone size: .; J gene: TRBJ1-5; V gene: TRBV28; CDR3 DNA: TGTGCCAGCAGCCTTATTCGGACAGGAAGGGAGAAGCCCCAGCATTTT; CDR3 protein: CASSLIRTGREKPQHF
CDR3 length: 14; D gene: .; clone size: few; J gene: TRBJ1-1; V gene: TRBV7-2; CDR3 DNA: TGTGCCAGCAGCTTAGGTTCGGGGAACACTGAAGCTTTCTTT; CDR3 protein: CASSLGSGNTEAFF
CDR3 length: 13; D gene: TRBD1; clone size: .; J gene: TRBJ2-3; V gene: TRBV10-3; CDR3 DNA: TGTGCCATCACCACAGGGGGCGCAGATACGCAGTATTTT; CDR3 protein: CAITTGGADTQYF
CDR3 length: 13; D gene: .; clone size: .; J gene: TRBJ2-2; V gene: TRBV4-2; CDR3 DNA: TGTGCCAGCAGTCCTTTGTTTAACGGGGAGCTGTTTTTT; CDR3 protein: CASSPLFNGELFF
CDR3 length: 13; D gene: .; clone size: .; J gene: TRBJ1-2; V gene: TRBV25-1; CDR3 DNA: TGTGCCAGCAACTTCCCTATCTCGGGGGGCTACACCTTC; CDR3 protein: CASNFPISGGYTF
CDR3 length: 14; D gene: TRBD2; clone size: few; J gene: TRBJ2-2; V gene: TRBV20-1; CDR3 DNA: TGCAGTGCTAGCGGGAGGGCCGTCACCGGGGAGCTGTTTTTT; CDR3 protein: CSASGRAVTGELFF
CDR3 length: 14; D gene: .; clone size: .; J gene: TRBJ1-2; V gene: TRBV10-3; CDR3 DNA: TGTGCCATCAGTGAGTCGCAGGGTACCTATGGCTACACCTTC; CDR3 protein: CAISESQGTYGYTF
CDR3 length: 16; D gene: .; clone size: .; J gene: TRBJ1-1; V gene: TRBV5-6; CDR3 DNA: TGTGCCAGCAGCTTGAGGGCGACAAGGGTTGGCACTGAAGCTTTCTTT; CDR3 protein: CASSLRATRVGTEAFF
CDR3 length: 13; D gene: .; clone size: once; J gene: TRBJ1-5; V gene: TRBV12-3/TRBV12-4; CDR3 DNA: TGTGCCAGCAGTCGGGCCACTCAGGGGCCCCAGCATTTT; CDR3 protein: CASSRATQGPQHF
CDR3 length: 15; D gene: TRBD1; clone size: .; J gene: TRBJ1-2; V gene: TRBV14; CDR3 DNA: TGTGCCAGCAGCCAACGGACAGGAGCTAACTATGGCTACACCTTC; CDR3 protein: CASSQRTGANYGYTF
CDR3 length: 15; D gene: .; clone size: .; J gene: TRBJ2-3; V gene: TRBV7-6; CDR3 DNA: TGTGCCAGCAGCTTAGCCTGGGCTAGCACAGATACGCAGTATTTT; CDR3 protein: CASSLAWASTDTQYF
CDR3 length: 15; D gene: TRBD2; clone size: once; J gene: TRBJ2-1; V gene: TRBV6-1; CDR3 DNA: TGTGCCAGCAGTCCCGGGACTAGCGTTGGGGATGAGCAGTTCTTC; CDR3 protein: CASSPGTSVGDEQFF
CDR3 length: 13; D gene: .; clone size: few; J gene: TRBJ1-2; V gene: TRBV15; CDR3 DNA: TGTGCCACCAGCAGAGATCCCGAGGATGGCTACACCTTC; CDR3 protein: CATSRDPEDGYTF
CDR3 length: 15; D gene: .; clone size: .; J gene: TRBJ2-7; V gene: TRBV28; CDR3 DNA: TGTGCCAGCAGTCGTAGACACGGCAGTGACTACGAGCAGTACTTC; CDR3 protein: CASSRRHGSDYEQYF
CDR3 length: 13; D gene: .; clone size: few; J gene: TRBJ2-2; V gene: TRBV7-9; CDR3 DNA: TGTGCCAGCAGCTTAGGAGACACCGGGGAGCTGTTTTTT; CDR3 protein: CASSLGDTGELFF
CDR3 length: 14; D gene: .; clone size: .; J gene: TRBJ1-2; V gene: TRBV29-1; CDR3 DNA: TGCAGCGTCGGGGGAGGGCCGACTAACTATGGCTACACCTTC; CDR3 protein: CSVGGGPTNYGYTF
CDR3 length: 16; D gene: .; clone size: .; J gene: TRBJ2-2; V gene: TRBV6-5; CDR3 DNA: TGTGCCAGCAGTTGGGGACTGGACCGGAACACCGGGGAGCTGTTTTTT; CDR3 protein: CASSWGLDRNTGELFF
CDR3 length: 12; D gene: .; clone size: few; J gene: TRBJ1-5; V gene: TRBV6-2/TRBV6-3; CDR3 DNA: TGTGCCAGCGCCAACCCCAATCAGCCCCAGCATTTT; CDR3 protein: CASANPNQPQHF
CDR3 length: 14; D gene: .; clone size: .; J gene: TRBJ2-7; V gene: TRBV5-1; CDR3 DNA: TGCGCCAGCAGCGAGAAGGCTAGCACCTACGAGCAGTACTTC; CDR3 protein: CASSEKASTYEQYF
CDR3 length: 18; D gene: .; clone size: .; J gene: TRBJ2-2; V gene: TRBV7-2; CDR3 DNA: TGTGCCAGCAGCTTACGTTGGCAACAGGGAGGGGACACCGGGGAGCTGTTTTTT; CDR3 protein: CASSLRWQQGGDTGELFF